The 29 T cell receptor beta chains below all came from one sample that was sequenced in a study of blood T cell repertoires in COVID-19. Clones were sequenced by immunoSEQ multiplex PCR, and TCRdb holds only the in-frame ones, with some missing. The profile shows over 600,000 clones, over 80% of them singletons. Sequences were obtained from peripheral blood. These receptors all stem from a woman aged 18-30 years with acute or convalescent COVID-19.

The J gene is TRBJ1-1, the V gene TRBV6-6; 9 bases map to TRBD1. Germline V gene lookup returns CDR1 MNHNY and CDR2 SVGAGI (reference sequence). V was pared by 5 bases and J by 5 bases, with 21 bases of the junction left unmatched. This CDR3 has 19 residues. The CDR3 spells CASSLTHAGQGLSGTEAFF. The CDR3 DNA follows: TGTGCCAGCAGTCTAACTCACGCGGGACAGGGTTTGAGTGGAACTGAAGCTTTCTTT.

The genes are TRBV7-3 and TRBJ2-1; TRBD1 matches at 10 bases. Trimming cost V 5 bases and J 6 bases; bases outside gene matches: 4. The CDR3 loop spans 14 amino acids. Looked up from germline, CDR1 is SGHTA and CDR2 is FQGTGA. CDR3 amino acids: CASSRTGGFNEQFF. CDR3 bases: TGTGCCAGCAGCAGGACAGGGGGTTTCAATGAGCAGTTCTTC.

DNA of the CDR3: TGTGCCAGTAGTATAGGAGGACAGGGTTTAAGAAGCTCCTATAATTCACCCCTCCACTTT. Its translation is CASSIGGQGLRSSYNSPLHF. The chain links TRBV19 to TRBJ1-6, with 8 bases matching TRBD1. V dropped 1 base and J dropped 0; count of bases not matched to a gene: 11. The germline V gene encodes CDR1 LNHDA and CDR2 SQIVND (reference sequence). The CDR3 has 20 residues.

Details on this clone: Other nucleotide sequences from this sample produce the same CDR3. The DNA for the CDR3 is TGTGCCAGCAGCACTCGGACAGGGGCTAACTATGGCTACACCTTC. Amino acids: CASSTRTGANYGYTF. This chain connects TRBV7-2 to TRBJ1-2; 9 bases align to TRBD1. CDR1 is SGHTA, CDR2 FQGNSA, per germline. The CDR3 sequence is 15 residues long. J was trimmed by 0 bases and V by 5 bases; bases with no gene match: 4.

This rearrangement joins TRBV29-1 to TRBJ2-1; TRBD1 agrees at 7 bases. There are 16 residues in the CDR3. V lost 4 bases and J lost 6; bases outside the gene matches: 15. Per the germline V gene, CDR1 is SQVTM and CDR2 is ANQGSEA. The DNA for the CDR3 is TGCAGCGTTGGAGGACAGGTCCGGACAGTAGCCAATGAGCAGTTCTTC. As protein: CSVGGQVRTVANEQFF.

The J gene is TRBJ1-2, the V gene TRBV4-1; TRBD1 is a possible D gene (5 bases). The CDR3 is 15 amino acids. V was shortened by 4 bases and J by 2 bases, with 14 bases between the two germline ends. Germline CDR1 and CDR2: MGHRA and YSYEKL. CDR3 sequence: CASSLVDRGNYGYTF. As DNA, the CDR3 is TGCGCCAGCAGCCTAGTTGACAGAGGAAACTATGGCTACACCTTC.

The V and J genes are TRBV5-5 and TRBJ2-7; D ambiguous. Trimming took 3 bases from V and 6 from J, leaving 13 bases between them. The CDR3 covers 13 residues. The germline CDR1 and CDR2 sequences are SGHKS and YYEKEE (reference sequence). The CDR3 sequence: CASSYGPGSEQYF. DNA of the CDR3: TGTGCCAGCAGCTACGGTCCCGGTTCCGAGCAGTACTTC.

This CDR3 reads CASSSFATGENYEQYF. In DNA form, the CDR3 reads TGTGCCAGCAGCTCCTTCGCCACAGGGGAAAACTACGAGCAGTACTTC. The rearrangement links TRBV7-9 to TRBJ2-7, with 7 bases matching TRBD1. CDR3 size: 16 residues. The germline CDR1 and CDR2 sequences are SEHNR and FQNEAQ (reference sequence). Germline trimming cut 4 bases from V and 3 bases from J; bases unmatched to any gene: 12.

The chain carries TRBV5-6 and TRBJ1-5; D might be TRBD1 (5 bases). This CDR3 comprises 16 residues. V lost 4 bases and J lost 5, with 19 bases in between. In germline, CDR1 is SGHDT, CDR2 YYEEEE. CDR3 bases: TGTGCCAGCAGCGTGGGGTGGAAGGGGAAGGATCAGCCCCAGCATTTT. This codes for CASSVGWKGKDQPQHF.

CDR3 region: CASSDTGTGDNSPLHF. The CDR3 DNA follows: TGTGCCAGCAGCGACACCGGGACAGGGGATAATTCACCCCTCCACTTT. The V and J genes are TRBV2 and TRBJ1-6; 10 nucleotides agree with TRBD1. The junction had 7 bases not matched to a gene; V was cut back by 6 bases and J by 5 bases. There are 16 residues in the CDR3. The germline CDR1 and CDR2 sequences are SNHLY and FYNNEI.

The gene calls are TRBV5-1 and TRBJ1-2; TRBD1 matches 7 bases. CDR3 length: 14 residues. J lost 7 bases, V lost 2 bases, and 8 bases had no gene match. The germline CDR1 and CDR2 sequences are SGHRS and YFSETQ. The CDR3 loop is CASSFRDSTTGYTF. The CDR3 DNA sequence: TGCGCCAGCAGCTTCCGGGACAGCACTACTGGCTACACCTTC.

This clone is a singleton in its sample. The rearrangement joins TRBV28 to TRBJ2-2; tentative D call: TRBD2 (6 bases). The germline V and J ends were trimmed by 5 bases and 7 bases, with 11 bases remaining between them. The germline V gene has CDR1 MDHEN and CDR2 SYDVKM. There are 13 residues in the CDR3. CDR3 DNA sequence: TGTGCCAGCAGTGGGCAGGGAGGCGGGGAGCTGTTTTTT. This encodes CASSGQGGGELFF.

V usage is TRBV18 and J usage is TRBJ2-1; 9 bases align to TRBD2. Germline V gives CDR1 KGHSH, CDR2 LQKENI. V lost 6 bases, J lost 3 bases, and 6 bases stayed unmatched. The CDR3 has 15 residues. CDR3 sequence: CASSRSGGLYNEQFF. DNA of the CDR3: TGTGCCAGCTCCCGCAGCGGGGGGCTCTACAATGAGCAGTTCTTC.

In its sample, this clone was seen once. The chain links TRBV2 to TRBJ1-1; TRBD1 is a possible D gene (6 bases). Looked up from germline, CDR1 is SNHLY and CDR2 is FYNNEI. This CDR3 has 15 residues. V gave up 4 bases and J gave up 2 bases, with 14 bases separating them. The CDR3 reads CASSGPGGPNTEAFF. The CDR3 DNA reads TGTGCCAGCAGTGGACCCGGGGGGCCTAACACTGAAGCTTTCTTT.

The chain combines TRBV7-9 with TRBJ1-1, with TRBD1 as a possible D gene (5 bases). The V and J ends lost 4 bases and 2 bases respectively, with 11 bases between them. Germline CDR1 is SEHNR and CDR2 is FQNEAQ (reference sequence). There are 14 residues in the CDR3. This chain's CDR3 is CASSSDTGNTEAFF. CDR3 nucleotide sequence: TGTGCCAGCAGCTCGGATACAGGTAACACTGAAGCTTTCTTT.

The rearrangement links TRBV6-1 to TRBJ2-7, with 7 bases matching TRBD2. Looked up from germline, CDR1 is MNHNS and CDR2 is SASEGT. The CDR3 contains 15 residues. V was pared by 0 bases and J by 4 bases, with 6 bases of the junction left unmatched. The CDR3: CASSEALADLYEQYF. The CDR3 DNA sequence: TGTGCCAGCAGTGAAGCCCTAGCGGACCTATACGAGCAGTACTTC.

The V gene is TRBV11-2, the J gene TRBJ2-7, with D tentatively TRBD1 (6 bases). Trimming pared 8 bases from V and 7 bases from J, leaving 18 bases between. Germline CDR1 reads SGHAT; CDR2 reads FQNNGV. The CDR3 has 13 residues. The CDR3 DNA follows: TGTGCCAGCGGATGGACAGCCACAGGGGAGCAGTACTTC. It is translated as CASGWTATGEQYF.

A single count supports this clone. The chain recombines TRBV18 with TRBJ2-1; the match to TRBD1 covers 9 bases. Germline V gene data show CDR1 as KGHSH and CDR2 as LQKENI. CDR3 length: 16 amino acids. V trimming: 3 bases; J trimming: 6 bases; junction bases outside the gene matches: 9. The CDR3 loop is CASSPLDRGGGNEQFF. The CDR3 region has the DNA TGTGCCAGCTCACCGTTGGACAGGGGCGGGGGCAATGAGCAGTTCTTC.

The chain carries TRBV7-8 and TRBJ1-2; 8 positions match TRBD1. After removal of 5 bases from V and 3 bases from J, the junction contained 5 bases not matched to a gene. There are 14 residues in the CDR3. Germline V lookup: CDR1 SGHVS, CDR2 FQNEAQ. CDR3 sequence: CASSPRGRDYGYTF. The CDR3 DNA reads as TGTGCCAGCAGCCCCAGGGGGCGCGACTATGGCTACACCTTC. Full variable domain (remainder filled in from reference TRBV7-8 and TRBJ1-2): GAGVSQSPRYKVAKRGQDVALRCDPISGHVSLFWYQQALGQGPEFLTYFQNEAQLDKSGLPSDRFFAERPEGSVSTLKIQRTQQEDSAVYLCASSPRGRDYGYTFGSGTRLTVV.

The chain recombines TRBV5-5 with TRBJ1-2; D remains ambiguous. The germline V and J ends were trimmed by 2 bases and 0 bases, with 11 bases remaining between them. The germline V gene encodes CDR1 SGHKS and CDR2 YYEKEE (reference sequence). This CDR3 has 15 residues. The CDR3, as DNA: TGTGCCAGCAGCTTCGGAGGCGCCACTAACTATGGCTACACCTTC. Amino acid sequence: CASSFGGATNYGYTF. Drawing the rest from reference TRBV5-5 and TRBJ1-2, the complete variable domain is DAGVTQSPTHLIKTRGQQVTLRCSPISGHKSVSWYQQVLGQGPQFIFQYYEKEERGRGNFPDRFSARQFPNYSSELNVNALLLGDSALYLCASSFGGATNYGYTFGSGTRLTVV.

The V call is TRBV5-8, the J call TRBJ2-7; D might be TRBD1 (6 bases). The CDR3 spans 14 residues. The germline V gene encodes CDR1 SGHTS and CDR2 YDEGEE. V was shortened by 4 bases and J by 0 bases, with 11 bases between the two germline ends. The CDR3 sequence: CASSPGQFSYEQYF. CDR3 nucleotides: TGTGCCAGCAGCCCCGGACAGTTCTCCTACGAGCAGTACTTC.

The V and J genes are TRBV3-1 (or the pseudogene TRBV3-2) and TRBJ1-2; D gene ambiguous. The germline V gene encodes CDR1 LGHDT and CDR2 YNNKEL (reference sequence). The V end was cut by 2 bases, the J end by 5 bases, with 12 bases between. This CDR3 comprises 14 residues. The CDR3 loop reads CASSQRSSRYGYTF. CDR3 DNA: TGTGCCAGCAGCCAACGCTCCTCTAGGTATGGCTACACCTTC.

The CDR3, as DNA: TGCGCCAGCAGCCGGGACAGGGGATCAGCTAACTATGGCTACACCTTC. Translation: CASSRDRGSANYGYTF. The chain joins TRBV4-3 to TRBJ1-2; 10 positions match TRBD1. The CDR3 consists of 16 residues. V was pared by 4 bases and J by 0 bases, with 5 bases of the junction left unmatched. CDR1 and CDR2 (germline): LGHNA, YSLEER.

A few counts support this clone. J is TRBJ1-2 and V is TRBV19; D call uncertain. The V end lost 5 bases, the J end lost 3 bases, and 13 bases lay between the germline ends. The CDR3 has 14 residues. Per germline, CDR1 LNHDA and CDR2 SQIVND (reference sequence). In DNA form, the CDR3 reads TGTGCCAGTAGTGTGAGGTATATGGACTATGGCTACACCTTC. Translating it yields CASSVRYMDYGYTF.

The chain uses TRBV21-1 and TRBJ2-5; the table calls TRBD2, which could not be checked here. TRBV21-1 corresponds to a pseudogene. This CDR3 spans 17 amino acids. Here the CDR3 DNA reads TGTGCCAGCAGCAAAATTATACTAGCGGAGAACCAAGAGACCCAGTACTTC. Its translation is CASSKIILAENQETQYF.

The chain joins TRBV10-3 to TRBJ1-2; TRBD1 matches 7 bases. The germline CDR1 and CDR2 sequences are ENHRY and SYGVKD. V was pared by 6 bases and J by 6 bases, with 7 bases of the junction left unmatched. This CDR3 has 13 residues. CDR3 bases: TGTGCCATCAGACCTGACAGGGAGAATGGCTACACCTTC. This translates into CAIRPDRENGYTF.

The chain is built from TRBV23-1 and TRBJ2-5, with D tentatively TRBD2 (6 bases). TRBV23-1 is placed among ORFs of uncertain function. The CDR3 totals 13 residues. Deletions cut 0 bases from V and 4 bases from J, with 6 bases between. CDR3 DNA: TGCGCCAGCAGTCAATCCGGGGGAGAGACCCAGTACTTC. Protein sequence: CASSQSGGETQYF.

V usage is TRBV13 and J usage is TRBJ1-2; 7 nucleotides align to TRBD1. After removal of 4 bases from V and 2 bases from J, the junction contained 1 base not matched to a gene. Germline-derived CDR1 and CDR2 are PRHDT and FYEKMQ (reference sequence). CDR3 length: 13 amino acids. As DNA, the CDR3 is TGTGCCAGCAGCTCGGGACAGAACTATGGCTACACCTTC. Translated: CASSSGQNYGYTF.

This clone has only a few counts. The V and J genes are TRBV29-1 and TRBJ1-1; D not resolved. The CDR3 length is 11 residues. V lost 4 bases, J lost 9 bases, and 12 bases lay in between. Germline V CDR1 and CDR2: SQVTM, ANQGSEA. CDR3: CSVVYVSQAFF. The CDR3 DNA sequence: TGCAGCGTTGTGTATGTGTCTCAAGCTTTCTTT.